These 14 T cell receptor beta chains share one sample of origin, sequenced in a study of blood T cell repertoires in COVID-19. Generated by immunoSEQ multiplex PCR, the TCRdb table keeps only in-frame clones and is missing some. The table has 150,000 or so clones, around 75% seen once; the top ten hold 4% to 5%. The specimen sequenced was peripheral blood. Receptors originate from a woman aged 70 to 79 with COVID-19, enrolled during active disease.

The V gene is TRBV29-1, the J gene TRBJ1-1, with TRBD1 matching 8 bases. J lost 4 bases, V lost 6 bases, and 7 bases had no gene match. The CDR3 has 13 amino acids. Germline V gives CDR1 SQVTM, CDR2 ANQGSEA. The CDR3 loop is CSVGDRGGTEAFF. DNA for the CDR3: TGCAGCGTCGGAGACAGGGGTGGCACTGAAGCTTTCTTT.

The rearrangement joins TRBV18 to TRBJ1-5, with TRBD1 identical over 8 bases. The CDR3 loop spans 14 amino acids. The V gene's germline CDR1 is KGHSH and CDR2 LQKENI. The trim removed 3 bases at V and 3 bases at J, leaving 1 base unmatched. CDR3: CASSPTGVNQPQHF. The DNA of the CDR3 is TGTGCCAGCTCACCGACAGGGGTCAATCAGCCCCAGCATTTT. The whole variable domain, filled in from reference TRBV18 and TRBJ1-5, reads NAGVMQNPRHLVRRRGQEARLRCSPMKGHSHVYWYRQLPEEGLKFMVYLQKENIIDESGMPKERFSAEFPKEGPSILRIQQVVRGDSAAYFCASSPTGVNQPQHFGDGTRLSIL.

This clone has a handful of counts. The gene calls are TRBV5-1 and TRBJ2-3, with D hard to call. The CDR3 covers 14 residues. The V and J ends lost 5 bases and 0 bases respectively, with 10 bases between them. Germline V lookup: CDR1 SGHRS, CDR2 YFSETQ. CDR3 nucleotide sequence: TGCGCCAGCAGTTACACCGGGAGCACAGATACGCAGTATTTT. Its protein product is CASSYTGSTDTQYF.

The CDR3, as DNA: TGTGCCACCAGCAGAGTAGCGTCGCCGGGCCAGCCCCAGCATTTT. Translated, it gives CATSRVASPGQPQHF. The chain joins TRBV15 to TRBJ1-5; no reliable D call. This CDR3 is built from 15 residues. Trimming took 1 base from V and 7 from J, leaving 14 bases between them. Germline V CDR1 and CDR2: LNHNV, YYDKDF (reference sequence).

V gene TRBV21-1 combines with J gene TRBJ1-1. TRBV21-1 has pseudogene status. The CDR3 is 14 residues long. Here the CDR3 DNA reads TGTGCCAGCAGCAAACAACATGCGGACACTGAAGCTTTCTTT. Encoded protein: CASSKQHADTEAFF.

V is TRBV12-5 and J is TRBJ2-3; 7 nucleotides line up with TRBD2. The V segment lost 1 base and the J segment 6 bases; nucleotides outside the gene matches: 7. There are 15 residues in the CDR3. Per germline, CDR1 LGHNT and CDR2 FRNRAP. The CDR3, as DNA: TGTGCTAGTGGTTTGGGGGAGCGGGGCGAGGATACGCAGTATTTT. Translation gives CASGLGERGEDTQYF.

This rearrangement joins TRBV28 to TRBJ1-4, with 7 nucleotides matching TRBD1. After removal of 1 base from V and 7 bases from J, the junction contained 12 bases not matched to a gene. The CDR3 has 17 amino acids. The germline V gene encodes CDR1 MDHEN and CDR2 SYDVKM. The CDR3: CASSLFHLTGPREKLFF. CDR3 coding DNA: TGTGCCAGCAGTTTATTTCACCTGACAGGGCCGCGTGAAAAACTGTTTTTT.

This CDR3 is CASSEGLAGAKLTDTQYF. The CDR3 DNA reads TGCGCCAGCAGCGAGGGACTAGCGGGGGCCAAACTCACAGATACGCAGTATTTT. The V gene is TRBV5-1, the J gene TRBJ2-3; 14 bases agree with TRBD2. V was pared by 4 bases and J by 2 bases, with 9 bases of the junction left unmatched. This CDR3 has 18 amino acids. In germline, CDR1 is SGHRS, CDR2 YFSETQ.

The chain combines TRBV5-4 with TRBJ1-1, with D unclear. Trimming shortened V by 6 bases and J by 1 base, and 4 bases separated the two germline ends. This CDR3 has 11 residues. Germline-derived CDR1 and CDR2 are SGHNT and YYREEE (reference sequence). CDR3 nucleotides: TGTGCCAGCATAGCGAACACTGAAGCTTTCTTT. Its translation: CASIANTEAFF. Drawing the rest from reference TRBV5-4 and TRBJ1-1, the complete variable domain is ETGVTQSPTHLIKTRGQQVTLRCSSQSGHNTVSWYQQALGQGPQFIFQYYREEENGRGNFPPRFSGLQFPNYSSELNVNALELDDSALYLCASIANTEAFFGQGTRLTVV.

The chain employs TRBV2 and TRBJ2-5; a weak D match, TRBD1 (5 bases). CDR1 SNHLY and CDR2 FYNNEI come from the germline V gene. The CDR3 consists of 14 residues. The ends were cut back, 6 bases at V and 1 base at J, with 12 bases in the middle. The CDR3 DNA sequence: TGTGCCAGCAGCTTTCAGGGAAGCCAAGAGACCCAGTACTTC. It translates to CASSFQGSQETQYF.

The V gene is TRBV5-4, the J gene TRBJ1-2; D unresolved. V was trimmed by 1 base and J by 3 bases, leaving 13 bases between them. This CDR3 region has 15 residues. The V gene's germline CDR1 is SGHNT and CDR2 YYREEE (reference sequence). CDR3 DNA sequence: TGTGCCAGCAGCTTGACCTTACAGCACCACTATGGCTACACCTTC. Translation: CASSLTLQHHYGYTF.

This clone appeared a single time. The chain joins TRBV6-5 to TRBJ1-1; tentatively, D is TRBD1 (5 bases). The CDR3 has 15 residues. The V end was cut by 0 bases, the J end by 5 bases, with 13 bases between. From germline, CDR1 is MNHEY and CDR2 SVGAGI. For the CDR3, the DNA is TGTGCCAGCAGTTACTCAGGCGGTGGGGGGACTGAAGCTTTCTTT. This gives the protein CASSYSGGGGTEAFF.

The chain has TRBV18 and TRBJ1-2; 7 bases align to TRBD1. This CDR3 contains 15 residues. Trimming removed 2 bases from V and 8 bases from J; junction bases left unmatched: 11. Germline loops: CDR1 KGHSH, CDR2 LQKENI. The chain's CDR3 is CASSPNPGQPQGYTF. CDR3 DNA sequence: TGTGCCAGCTCACCAAACCCGGGACAGCCCCAAGGCTACACCTTC.

CDR3 bases: TGTGCCAGCAGTGAAGGACACCTCGAGCTGTTTTTT. Its protein product is CASSEGHLELFF. The gene calls are TRBV6-1 and TRBJ2-2, with no clear D. V lost 1 base to trimming and J lost 11 bases, with 8 bases between them. The CDR3 extends over 12 amino acids. CDR1 is MNHNS, CDR2 SASEGT, per germline.